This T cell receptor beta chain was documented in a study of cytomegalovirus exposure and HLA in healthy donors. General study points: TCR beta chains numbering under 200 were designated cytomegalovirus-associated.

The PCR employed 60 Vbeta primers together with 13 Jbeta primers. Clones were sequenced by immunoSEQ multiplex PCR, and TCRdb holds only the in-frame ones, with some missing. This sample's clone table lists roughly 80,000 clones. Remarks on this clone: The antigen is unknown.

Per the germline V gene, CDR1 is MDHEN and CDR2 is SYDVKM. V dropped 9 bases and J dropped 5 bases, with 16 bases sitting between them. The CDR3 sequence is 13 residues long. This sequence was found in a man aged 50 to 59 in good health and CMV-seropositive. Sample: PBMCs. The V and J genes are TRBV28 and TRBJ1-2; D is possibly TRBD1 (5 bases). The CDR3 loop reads CASQGTSGYGYTF. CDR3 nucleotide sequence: TGTGCCAGTCAGGGAACATCGGGTTATGGCTACACCTTC.